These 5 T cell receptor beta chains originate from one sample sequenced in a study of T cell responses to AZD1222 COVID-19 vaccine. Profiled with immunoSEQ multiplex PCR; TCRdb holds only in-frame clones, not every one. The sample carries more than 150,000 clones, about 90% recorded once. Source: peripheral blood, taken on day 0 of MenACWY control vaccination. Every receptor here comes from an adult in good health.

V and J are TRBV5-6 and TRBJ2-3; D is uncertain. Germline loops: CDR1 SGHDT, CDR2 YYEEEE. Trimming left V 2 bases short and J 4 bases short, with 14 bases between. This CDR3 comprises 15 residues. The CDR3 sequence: CASSFGPSVADTQYF. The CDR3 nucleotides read TGTGCCAGCAGCTTTGGGCCGTCGGTAGCAGATACGCAGTATTTT.

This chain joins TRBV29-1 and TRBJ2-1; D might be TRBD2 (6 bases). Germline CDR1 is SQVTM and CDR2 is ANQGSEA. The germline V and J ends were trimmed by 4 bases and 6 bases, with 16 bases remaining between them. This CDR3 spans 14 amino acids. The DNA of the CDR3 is TGCAGCGTTGTCGGGACTTCAGAGGGCAATGAGCAGTTCTTC. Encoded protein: CSVVGTSEGNEQFF.

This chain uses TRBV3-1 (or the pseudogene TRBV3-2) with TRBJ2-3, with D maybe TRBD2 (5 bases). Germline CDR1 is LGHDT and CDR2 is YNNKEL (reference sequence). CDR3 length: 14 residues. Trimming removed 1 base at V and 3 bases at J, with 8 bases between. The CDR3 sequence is CASSQVGGTDTQYF. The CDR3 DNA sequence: TGTGCCAGCAGCCAAGTTGGCGGGACAGATACGCAGTATTTT.

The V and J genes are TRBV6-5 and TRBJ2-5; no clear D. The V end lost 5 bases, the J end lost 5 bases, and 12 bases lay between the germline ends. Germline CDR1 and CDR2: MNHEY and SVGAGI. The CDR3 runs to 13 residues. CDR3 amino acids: CASSRVPMETQYF. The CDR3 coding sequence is TGTGCCAGCAGTCGAGTACCGATGGAGACCCAGTACTTC.

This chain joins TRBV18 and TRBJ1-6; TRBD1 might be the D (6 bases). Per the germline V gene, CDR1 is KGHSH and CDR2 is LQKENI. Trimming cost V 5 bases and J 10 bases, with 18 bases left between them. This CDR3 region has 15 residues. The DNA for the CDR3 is TGTGCCAGCTCAAGCGACAGCCCCGGGGGCTCACCCCTCCACTTT. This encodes CASSSDSPGGSPLHF. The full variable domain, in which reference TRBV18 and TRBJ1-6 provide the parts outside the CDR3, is NAGVMQNPRHLVRRRGQEARLRCSPMKGHSHVYWYRQLPEEGLKFMVYLQKENIIDESGMPKERFSAEFPKEGPSILRIQQVVRGDSAAYFCASSSDSPGGSPLHFGNGTRLTVT.